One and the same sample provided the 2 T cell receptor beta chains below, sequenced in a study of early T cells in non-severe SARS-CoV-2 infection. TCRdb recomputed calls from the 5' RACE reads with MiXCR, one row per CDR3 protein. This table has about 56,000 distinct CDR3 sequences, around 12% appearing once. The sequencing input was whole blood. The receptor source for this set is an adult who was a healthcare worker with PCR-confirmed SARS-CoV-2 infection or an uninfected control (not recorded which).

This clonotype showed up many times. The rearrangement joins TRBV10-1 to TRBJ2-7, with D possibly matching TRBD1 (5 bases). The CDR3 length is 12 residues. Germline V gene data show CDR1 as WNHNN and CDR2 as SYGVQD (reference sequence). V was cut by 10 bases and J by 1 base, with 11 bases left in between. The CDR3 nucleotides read TGCGCCACCGCGACAGTTTCCTACGAGCAGTACTTC. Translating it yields CATATVSYEQYF.

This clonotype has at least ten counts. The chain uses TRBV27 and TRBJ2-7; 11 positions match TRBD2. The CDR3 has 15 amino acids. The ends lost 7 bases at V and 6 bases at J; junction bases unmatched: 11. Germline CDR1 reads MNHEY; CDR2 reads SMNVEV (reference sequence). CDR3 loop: CASTNLAGGFREQYF. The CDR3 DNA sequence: TGTGCCAGCACCAATTTAGCGGGAGGGTTTCGCGAGCAGTACTTC.